Listed below are T cell receptor beta chains from one sample, sequenced in a study of cytomegalovirus exposure and HLA in healthy donors. The table came from immunoSEQ multiplex PCR; TCRdb's copy has only in-frame clones and leaves some out. Altogether approximately 140,000 clones are present, 75% to 80% being singletons, with the ten largest covering 1.6%. The sample was PBMCs. Source of these receptors: a female donor in good health and CMV-seronegative. Both conserved end residues are part of each CDR3. D genes are given only for firm matches. Clone size is stated in some rows and not others, as once, few, many or a class when expanded.

TRBD1	TRBV7-8	NA	TRBJ2-7	TGTGCCAGCAGGGTGACAGGGAGCTACGAGCAGTACTTC	CASRVTGSYEQYF
NA	TRBV19	NA	TRBJ1-5	TGTGCCAGTAGTATGGACAACAATCAGCCCCAGCATTTT	CASSMDNNQPQHF
TRBD1	TRBV19	NA	TRBJ2-3	TGTGCCAGTAGTATAGACCAAAATCGACAGGGGATTCGTCAGACAGATACGCAGTATTTT	CASSIDQNRQGIRQTDTQYF
NA	TRBV11-2	few	TRBJ1-5	TGTGCCAGCAGCCCCCGGGGAGCCTATAGCAATCAGCCCCAGCATTTT	CASSPRGAYSNQPQHF
NA	TRBV5-4	few	TRBJ2-7	TGTGCCAGCAGCTTTCGGGGGTCGCGTGACGAGCAGTACTTC	CASSFRGSRDEQYF
TRBD1	TRBV6-1	NA	TRBJ2-7	TGTGCCAGCAGTCCCAACTCGGACAGGTTGTACGAGCAGTACTTC	CASSPNSDRLYEQYF
TRBD1	TRBV27	NA	TRBJ2-1	TGTGCCAGCAGTTTCACCGGGACAGGCTACTACAATGAGCAGTTCTTC	CASSFTGTGYYNEQFF
NA	TRBV20-1	NA	TRBJ1-1	TGCAGTGGTATAGGGGGCACTGAAGCTTTCTTT	CSGIGGTEAFF
TRBD1	TRBV4-1	NA	TRBJ2-7	TGCGCCAGCAGCCAGTTCACCGGGACAGATACCTACGAGCAGTACTTC	CASSQFTGTDTYEQYF
NA	TRBV9	NA	TRBJ1-2	TGTGCCAGCAGCCCTACTGGAGGCGGCTACACCTTC	CASSPTGGGYTF
NA	TRBV7-2	NA	TRBJ2-5	TGTGCCAGCAGCTTAGCACCTACCCGGGGACAAGAGACCCAGTACTTC	CASSLAPTRGQETQYF
NA	TRBV7-6	NA	TRBJ1-5	TGTGCCAGCAGCTTAGCACAGGGAATTAACCAGCCCCAGCATTTT	CASSLAQGINQPQHF
NA	TRBV29-1	NA	TRBJ1-1	TGCAGCGTGATACAGGGAGTTGCTGAAGCTTTCTTT	CSVIQGVAEAFF
NA	TRBV11-2	NA	TRBJ2-7	TGTGCCAGCAGCTTAGTTTCAAGAGTCGAGCAGTACTTC	CASSLVSRVEQYF
TRBD2	TRBV7-9	NA	TRBJ2-5	TGTGCCAGCAGCCGACCGTCGGGCGGGAGCGGAGGGACCCAGTACTTC	CASSRPSGGSGGTQYF
TRBD2	TRBV19	NA	TRBJ2-7	TGTGCCAGTAGTGGTGATAGCGGGAGAGGTCTGTGCGAGCAGTACTTC	CASSGDSGRGLCEQYF
TRBD2	TRBV19	NA	TRBJ2-3	TGTGCCAGTAGCCCCGGTGGTAGCGGGAGTCATACGCAGTATTTT	CASSPGGSGSHTQYF
TRBD2	TRBV5-6	few	TRBJ2-3	TGTGCCAGCAGCGATCGGACTAGCGGGAGCACAGATACGCAGTATTTT	CASSDRTSGSTDTQYF
NA	TRBV5-1	NA	TRBJ2-6	TGCGCCAGCAGCTCTCAGAACTCTGGGGCCAACGTCCTGACTTTC	CASSSQNSGANVLTF
NA	TRBV2	NA	TRBJ1-6	TGTGCCAGCAGTGGCTCGACTATAGCGGGCTCACCCCTCCACTTT	CASSGSTIAGSPLHF
NA	TRBV9	NA	TRBJ1-4	TGTGCCAGCAGCGCGGGACACTCTAATGAAAAACTGTTTTTT	CASSAGHSNEKLFF
NA	TRBV28	NA	TRBJ2-2	TGTGCCAGCGGGTCTGGAGCGGCCCCATCGAACACCGGGGAGCTGTTTTTT	CASGSGAAPSNTGELFF
NA	TRBV19	few	TRBJ2-7	TGTGCCAGTAGTACCGTCTACGAGCAGTACTTC	CASSTVYEQYF
TRBD1	TRBV19	NA	TRBJ1-2	TGTGCCAGCAACCCGGGACAGGGGGTTTTCAACTATGGCTACACCTTC	CASNPGQGVFNYGYTF
NA	TRBV29-1	NA	TRBJ1-1	TGCAGCGGAACCCGGGACACAGTCACTGAAGCTTTCTTT	CSGTRDTVTEAFF
TRBD2	TRBV6-4	medium-sized	TRBJ2-3	TGTGCCAGCAGCCAAGCGGGAGGAGGCACAGATACGCAGTATTTT	CASSQAGGGTDTQYF
NA	TRBV28	once	TRBJ1-5	TGTGCCAGCGCCCCAGGGGACATATACAATCAGCCCCAGCATTTT	CASAPGDIYNQPQHF
NA	TRBV2	few	TRBJ2-1	TGTGCCAGCAACCCCGACTTCGTCAGTGAGCAGTTCTTC	CASNPDFVSEQFF
TRBD2	TRBV5-1	NA	TRBJ2-3	TGCGCCAGCAGCGCAGGACTAGCCGCGGATACGCAGTATTTT	CASSAGLAADTQYF
TRBD1	TRBV7-8	NA	TRBJ1-2	TGTGCCAGCAGTTCGTCTAGCAGGGGGTTACTGTATGGCTACACCTTC	CASSSSSRGLLYGYTF